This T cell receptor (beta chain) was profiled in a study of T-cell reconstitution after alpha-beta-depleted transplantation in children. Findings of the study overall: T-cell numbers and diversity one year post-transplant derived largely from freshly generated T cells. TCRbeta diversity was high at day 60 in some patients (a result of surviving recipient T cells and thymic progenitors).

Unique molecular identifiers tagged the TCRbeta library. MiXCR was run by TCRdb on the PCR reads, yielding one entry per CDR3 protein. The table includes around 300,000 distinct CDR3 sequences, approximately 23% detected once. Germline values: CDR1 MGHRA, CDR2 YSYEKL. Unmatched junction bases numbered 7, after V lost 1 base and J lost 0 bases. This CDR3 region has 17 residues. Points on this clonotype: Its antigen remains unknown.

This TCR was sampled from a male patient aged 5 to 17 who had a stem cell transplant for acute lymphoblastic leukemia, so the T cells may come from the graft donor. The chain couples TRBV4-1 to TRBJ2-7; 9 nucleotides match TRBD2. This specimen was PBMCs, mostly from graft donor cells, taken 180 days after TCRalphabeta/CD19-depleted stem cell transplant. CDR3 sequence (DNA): TGCGCCAGCAGCCAAGTTAGCCTAGCGGGATTCTCCTACGAGCAGTACTTC. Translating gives CASSQVSLAGFSYEQYF.